A single sample is the source of the 8 T cell receptor beta chains below, sequenced in a study of shared clonotypes between healthy human individuals. The assay was immunoSEQ multiplex PCR, and TCRdb's table has in-frame clones only and misses some. This sample has approximately 530,000 clones, with almost 97% found just once. Sequenced material: naive CD4+ T cells sorted from blood. Subset noted: CD45RA+ positively selected. The source is a woman aged 30 to 39 in good health.

J is TRBJ2-2 and V is TRBV5-1; 10 bases match TRBD2. J lost 8 bases, V lost 3 bases, and 7 bases had no gene match. Germline CDR1 is SGHRS and CDR2 is YFSETQ. CDR3 length: 15 amino acids. The CDR3 is CASSSVASGSGELFF. Here the CDR3 DNA reads TGCGCCAGCAGCTCGGTTGCTAGCGGGAGTGGGGAGCTGTTTTTT.

The chain has TRBV19 and TRBJ2-2; 10 nucleotides match TRBD2. The CDR3 extends over 16 amino acids. CDR1 is LNHDA, CDR2 SQIVND, per germline (reference sequence). After removal of 6 bases from V and 3 bases from J, the junction contained 7 bases not matched to a gene. CDR3 amino acids: CASRPPGLAYTGELFF. For the CDR3, the DNA is TGTGCCAGTAGGCCTCCGGGACTAGCGTACACCGGGGAGCTGTTTTTT.

V gene TRBV30 combines with J gene TRBJ1-1, with a possible D match to TRBD1 (6 bases). In germline, CDR1 is GTSNPN, CDR2 SVGIG (reference sequence). V was pared by 3 bases and J by 5 bases, with 16 bases between. This CDR3 spans 14 amino acids. CDR3: CAWSPGLRGTEAFF. The CDR3 DNA reads as TGTGCCTGGAGCCCCGGGTTAAGGGGGACTGAAGCTTTCTTT.

V usage is TRBV7-9 and J usage is TRBJ1-1; D gene unclear. V lost 1 base, J lost 3 bases, and 12 bases lay in between. The germline V gene encodes CDR1 SEHNR and CDR2 FQNEAQ (reference sequence). CDR3 length: 15 residues. This CDR3 reads CASSLGSSLHTEAFF. CDR3 in DNA: TGTGCCAGCAGCTTAGGATCCTCCTTGCACACTGAAGCTTTCTTT.

The V and J genes are TRBV7-2 and TRBJ2-7; TRBD2 might be the D (5 bases). Germline V gene data show CDR1 as SGHTA and CDR2 as FQGNSA. This CDR3 contains 17 residues. Trimming removed 1 base from V and 6 bases from J, with 22 bases in between. DNA of the CDR3: TGTGCCAGCAGCTTAGGGTTGGACCCCCTACCGCGGGCCGAGCAGTACTTC. Protein: CASSLGLDPLPRAEQYF.

The CDR3 sequence is CASSPGQGGTEAFF. The CDR3 DNA reads TGTGCCAGCAGCCCGGGACAGGGGGGCACTGAAGCTTTCTTT. The chain has TRBV11-3 and TRBJ1-1, with 11 bases lining up with TRBD1. J was trimmed by 4 bases and V by 5 bases; bases with no gene match: 3. The CDR3 is made up of 14 amino acids. Per the germline V gene, CDR1 is SGHNT and CDR2 is YENEEA.

This clone appeared once. The V call is TRBV4-1, the J call TRBJ1-3; no clear D. This CDR3 has 14 amino acids. V was trimmed by 0 bases and J by 4 bases, leaving 7 bases between them. Germline loops: CDR1 MGHRA, CDR2 YSYEKL. Written as DNA, the CDR3 is TGCGCCAGCAGCCAAGAAATTACGGGAAACACCATATATTTT. Its protein is CASSQEITGNTIYF.

The V gene is TRBV19, the J gene TRBJ2-7, with 7 bases that match TRBD1. The germline V gene has CDR1 LNHDA and CDR2 SQIVND (reference sequence). The CDR3 has 13 residues. Losses at the gene ends were 10 bases for V and 0 bases for J; bases not matched to a gene: 6. CDR3 in DNA: TGTGCCACTTCGACAGGGATCTCCTACGAGCAGTACTTC. Translation: CATSTGISYEQYF.